A single sample is the source of the 9 T cell receptor beta chains below, sequenced in a study of Graves' ophthalmopathy and Graves' hyperthyroidism. RNA transcripts yielded amplified TCR beta CDR3 regions. The first-round RT-PCR employed HTBI primers together with the Qiagen OneStep RT-PCR kit. A multiplex PCR was then performed as the second round. TCRdb redid the calling of the multiplex PCR reads with MiXCR, one entry per CDR3 protein. Of more than 550,000 distinct CDR3 sequences in the sample, about 40% are singletons; the top ten hold about 3.3%. Sequencing input: peripheral blood. The receptors here all came from an adult man with Graves' ophthalmopathy.

Of note for this clonotype: The junction departs from germline at one end; a sequencing error may be responsible. The chain uses TRBV10-3 and TRBJ1-5; weak D call: TRBD1 (6 bases). This CDR3 spans 16 amino acids. Germline CDR1 and CDR2: ENHRY and SYGVKD. The CDR3 bases are TGTGCCAGCAGTGAAATTCGGGGGCATAGCAATCAGCCCCAGCATTTT. Residues: CASSEIRGHSNQPQHF.

V and J are TRBV11-3 and TRBJ1-2; no clear D. V was trimmed by 5 bases and J by 2 bases, leaving 15 bases between them. The CDR3 sequence is 15 residues long. Germline V gene lookup returns CDR1 SGHNT and CDR2 YENEEA. The chain's CDR3 is CASSLTPDGNYGYTF. For the CDR3, the DNA is TGTGCCAGCAGCCTCACTCCGGACGGAAACTATGGCTACACCTTC.

This clonotype was found a few times. The chain uses TRBV9 and TRBJ2-2, with 7 bases lining up with TRBD2. V trimming: 0 bases; J trimming: 6 bases; junction bases outside the gene matches: 5. CDR1 and CDR2 from the germline V gene are SGDLS and YYNGEE. This CDR3 is built from 15 residues. CDR3 coding DNA: TGTGCCAGCAGCGTAGTTGCGGGAGCGTCCGGGGAGCTGTTTTTT. This sequence encodes CASSVVAGASGELFF.

This clonotype has ten or more counts. The V and J genes are TRBV4-2 and TRBJ1-2; D possibly corresponds to TRBD1 (5 bases). Looked up from germline, CDR1 is LGHNA and CDR2 is YNFKEQ. The CDR3 is 14 residues long. V was cut by 1 base and J by 4 bases, with 10 bases left in between. The CDR3 spells CASSQVDRPYGYTF. The CDR3 coding sequence is TGTGCCAGCAGCCAAGTAGACAGACCCTATGGCTACACCTTC.

This clonotype was observed at least ten times. The chain links TRBV2 to TRBJ1-6; perhaps TRBD1 as D (6 bases). With 1 base removed from V and 8 bases from J, the gap between germline ends came to 9 bases. Germline V gene data show CDR1 as SNHLY and CDR2 as FYNNEI. This CDR3 is built from 14 residues. The CDR3 loop is CASSEGTVHSPLHF. The CDR3 DNA is TGTGCCAGCAGTGAAGGGACAGTCCATTCACCCCTCCACTTT. Full variable domain (outside the CDR3, taken from reference TRBV2 and TRBJ1-6): EPEVTQTPSHQVTQMGQEVILRCVPISNHLYFYWYRQILGQKVEFLVSFYNNEISEKSEIFDDQFSVERPDGSNFTLKIRSTKLEDSAMYFCASSEGTVHSPLHFGNGTRLTVT.

The genes are TRBV11-1 and TRBJ1-2; D unclear. The CDR3 length is 13 residues. Germline values: CDR1 SGHAT, CDR2 FQDESV (reference sequence). Trimming took 7 bases from V and 4 from J, leaving 13 bases between them. CDR3 DNA sequence: TGTGCCAGCATCCCAGCCGAAAGCTATGGCTACACCTTC. This translates into CASIPAESYGYTF.

V gene TRBV10-2 combines with J gene TRBJ1-2; 12 bases fit TRBD1. Germline V gene lookup returns CDR1 WSHSY and CDR2 SAAADI. V trimming: 1 base; J trimming: 6 bases; junction bases outside the gene matches: 3. The CDR3 runs 15 residues. As DNA, the CDR3 is TGCGCCAGCAGTGAGTTGGGACAGGGGGCGGATGGCTACACCTTC. Its protein is CASSELGQGADGYTF.

The table lists this clonotype with a few counts. V gene TRBV11-2 combines with J gene TRBJ2-7; a possible D gene is TRBD1 (5 bases). Germline CDR1 is SGHAT and CDR2 is FQNNGV. V lost 2 bases and J lost 6, with 14 bases in between. The CDR3 length is 14 residues. The CDR3 loop reads CASSLHRWKSEQYF. The CDR3 DNA reads TGTGCCAGCAGCTTACACAGGTGGAAAAGCGAGCAGTACTTC. Using reference TRBV11-2 and TRBJ2-7 for the parts outside the CDR3, the full variable domain is EAGVAQSPRYKIIEKRQSVAFWCNPISGHATLYWYQQILGQGPKLLIQFQNNGVVDDSQLPKDRFSAERLKGVDSTLKIQPAKLEDSAVYLCASSLHRWKSEQYFGPGTRLTVT.

This clonotype was seen only a few times. The V and J genes are TRBV3-1 and TRBJ2-7; D not certain. The CDR3 covers 16 residues. Trimming shortened V by 1 base and J by 4 bases, and 17 bases separated the two germline ends. Germline CDR1 LGHDT, CDR2 YNNKEL (reference sequence). The CDR3 DNA reads TGTGCCAGCAGCCAAGGATCGCAGGCCCTAGGATACGAGCAGTACTTC. As protein: CASSQGSQALGYEQYF.